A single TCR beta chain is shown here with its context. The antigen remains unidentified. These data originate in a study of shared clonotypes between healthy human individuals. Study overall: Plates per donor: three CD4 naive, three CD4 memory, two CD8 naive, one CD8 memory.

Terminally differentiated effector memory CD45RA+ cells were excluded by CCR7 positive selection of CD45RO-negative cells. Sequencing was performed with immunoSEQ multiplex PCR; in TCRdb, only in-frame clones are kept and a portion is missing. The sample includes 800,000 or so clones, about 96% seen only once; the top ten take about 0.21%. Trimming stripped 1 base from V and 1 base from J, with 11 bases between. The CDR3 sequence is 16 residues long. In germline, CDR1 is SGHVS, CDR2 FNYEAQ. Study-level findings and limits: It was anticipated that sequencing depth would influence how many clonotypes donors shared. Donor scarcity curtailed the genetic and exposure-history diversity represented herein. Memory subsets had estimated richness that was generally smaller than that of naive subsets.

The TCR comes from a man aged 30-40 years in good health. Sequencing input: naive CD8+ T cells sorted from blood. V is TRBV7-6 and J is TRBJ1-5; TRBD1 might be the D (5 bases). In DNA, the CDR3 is TGTGCCAGCAGCTTAGGGGTTGGGGGGAGCAATCAGCCCCAGCATTTT. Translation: CASSLGVGGSNQPQHF.